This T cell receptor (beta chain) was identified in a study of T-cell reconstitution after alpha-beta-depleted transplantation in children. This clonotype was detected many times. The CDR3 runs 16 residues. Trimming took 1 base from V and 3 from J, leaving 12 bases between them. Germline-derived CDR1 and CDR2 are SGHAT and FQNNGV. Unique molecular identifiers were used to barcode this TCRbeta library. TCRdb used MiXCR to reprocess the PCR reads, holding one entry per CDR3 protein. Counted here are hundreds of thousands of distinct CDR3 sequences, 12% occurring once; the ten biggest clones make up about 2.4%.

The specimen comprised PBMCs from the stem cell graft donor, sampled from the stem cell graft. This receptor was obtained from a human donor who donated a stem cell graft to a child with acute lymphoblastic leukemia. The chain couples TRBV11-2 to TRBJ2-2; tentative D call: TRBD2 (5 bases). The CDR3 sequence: CASSLGSGGYTGELFF. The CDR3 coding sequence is TGTGCCAGCAGCTTAGGGTCAGGCGGGTACACCGGGGAGCTGTTTTTT.